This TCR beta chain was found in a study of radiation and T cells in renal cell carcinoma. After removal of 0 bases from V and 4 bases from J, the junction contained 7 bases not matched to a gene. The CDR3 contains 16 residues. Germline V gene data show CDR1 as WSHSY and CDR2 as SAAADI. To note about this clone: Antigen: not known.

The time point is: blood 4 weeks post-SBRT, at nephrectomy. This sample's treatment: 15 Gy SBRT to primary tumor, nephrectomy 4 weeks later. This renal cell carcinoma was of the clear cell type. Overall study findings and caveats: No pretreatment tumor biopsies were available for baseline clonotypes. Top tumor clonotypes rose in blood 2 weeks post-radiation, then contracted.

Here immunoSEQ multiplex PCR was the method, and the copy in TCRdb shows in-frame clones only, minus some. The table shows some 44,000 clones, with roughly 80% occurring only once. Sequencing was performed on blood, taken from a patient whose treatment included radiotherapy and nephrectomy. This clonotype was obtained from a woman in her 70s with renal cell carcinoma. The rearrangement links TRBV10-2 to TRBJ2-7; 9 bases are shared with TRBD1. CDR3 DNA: TGCGCCAGCAGTGAGTCGACTGGGACAGGGTCGTACGAGCAGTACTTC. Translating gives CASSESTGTGSYEQYF.